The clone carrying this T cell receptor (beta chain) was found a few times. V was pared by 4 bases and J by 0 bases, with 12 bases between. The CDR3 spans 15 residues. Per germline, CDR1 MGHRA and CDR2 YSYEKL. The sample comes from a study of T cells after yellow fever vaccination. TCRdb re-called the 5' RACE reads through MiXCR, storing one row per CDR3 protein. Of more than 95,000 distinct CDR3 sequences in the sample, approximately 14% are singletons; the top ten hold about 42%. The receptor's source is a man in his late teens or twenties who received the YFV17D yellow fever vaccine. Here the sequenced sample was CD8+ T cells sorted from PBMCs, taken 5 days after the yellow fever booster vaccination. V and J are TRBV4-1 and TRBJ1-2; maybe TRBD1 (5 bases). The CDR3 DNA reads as TGCGCCAGCAGCCTAAGTCAGGGTTCTAACTATGGCTACACCTTC. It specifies CASSLSQGSNYGYTF.